This TCR beta chain was obtained from a study of identical twins (dated by TCRdb to between 2015 and 2016). With respect to the entire study: To test whether fetal clonotypes persist, the study used deep sequencing on TCR alpha and beta repertoires from monozygotic twins, unrelated adults of various ages, and cord blood. To rule out contamination, replicate twin experiments were performed at different times with different library preparation protocols. What the study reported, not specific to this receptor: Zero-insertion analyses could be partly confounded by invariant T cells such as MAIT and iNKT, although diverse VJ usage argued against such confounding for most clonotypes. Out-of-frame TCR alpha sharing in monozygotic twins was systematically underestimated by recombination models, whereas sharing between unrelated individuals was in agreement with the recombination models. Abundant cord blood beta clonotypes had fewer insertions, young adult naive repertoires showed a similar but weaker trend, and memory repertoires showed no such trend. In beta out-of-frame sequences, excess twin sharing was weaker, because having fewer shared sequences lowered the signal-to-noise ratio. Conclusions relied on cross-sectional statistical analysis, since the same donors could not be followed over many years. Compared with coincidental sharing between unrelated individuals, out-of-frame TCR alpha sequences shared between twins showed an excess of sequences with low generation probability.

This clonotype came up a few times. Its antigen is not yet known. No base quality values were provided; no much bigger clone lies one nucleotide off. The library came from 5' RACE. TCRdb names Illumina HiSeq 2000 as the instrument used. A universal primer binding site was introduced by template switching, and a unique molecular identifier was present in the final cDNA, enabling accurate counting of TCR cDNA molecules. Specific primers in the conserved constant-segment region were used to synthesize first-strand cDNA for the TCR alpha and beta chains. To control for contamination, every cDNA library was double barcoded, receiving both a SMART-Mk sample barcode and Illumina barcodes. TruSeq adapter sequences, together with Illumina sample barcodes, were added in two successive PCR steps. TCR alpha and beta cDNA libraries were sequenced on the Illumina HiSeq platform with custom primers. Regarding the original processing steps: Raw reads were processed with MiGEC to extract unique molecular identifiers, and MiXCR was used to determine CDR3 positions. Recombination models were inferred per individual with the repgenHMM and IGoR tools using an EM algorithm. Shared clonotype analysis was performed with the tcR package in R, normalizing sharing by the product of cloneset sizes. To study raw recombination free of thymic and clonal selection effects, out-of-frame nonproductive sequences were analyzed. TCRdb passed the public sequencing reads through fastp at Q25 and MiXCR, retaining productive beta sequences. CDR3 protein duplicates are merged, each entry listing the most common genes and DNA. The V and J calls were determined by TCRdb, not by the authors. The sample has about 520,000 distinct CDR3 sequences on record, roughly a fifth of them singletons. About 0.93% of the sample goes to the ten largest clones.

V drops 2 bases and J drops 3 bases, leaving 10 bases in between. From the germline V gene (reference sequence), CDR1 is DFQATT and CDR2 is SNEGSKA. Including cysteine and phenylalanine, the CDR3 has 13 amino acids. The sequence is cut down to CDR3 DNA, 39 bases in frame from base 1. Only healthy Caucasian donors were included. Three pairs of female monozygotic twins, all aged 18 to 29 years, were included in the twin cohort. Positive isolation kits from Invitrogen were used to isolate CD4+ and CD8+ T cell populations. The same specimen was also included in a second study, on T cells expressing NK-cell markers. The second publication reports: In sorted CD3+CD56+NKG2C+, CD3+CD56+NKG2C- and CD3+CD56-NKG2C+ T-cell subsets from several donors, TCR beta-chain repertoires were profiled. Of the eight sequenced donors, seven were found to be HCMV-seropositive and one was found to be HCMV-seronegative. In several experiments an anti-gammadeltaTCR antibody was added to restrict sorting to alphabetaTCR-expressing T cells. In six donors, the dominant CD3+CD56+NKG2C+ clonotypes ranked among the top 10 CD8+ clonotypes, making up roughly 1.0-7.0% of CD8+ T cells. Those dominant clonotypes were again the most abundant among CD3+CD56-NKG2C+ cells in several donors, at roughly 25-65%. It remained unclear whether the expanded NKG2C-expressing T cell clones were specific for HCMV antigens. The eight sequenced donors were randomly selected healthy volunteers, three men and five women. A commercial ELISA kit detecting HCMV-specific IgG in serum was used to determine HCMV serostatus. MIGEC handled demultiplexing of the reads and grouping by UMI, while MiTCR was used to assemble and quantify clonotypes. Only TCR cDNA sequences supported by at least two reads were kept to exclude erroneous sequences. The tcR package was used for downstream repertoire analysis, and clonotypes were matched across fractions by CDR3 nucleotide sequence plus V segment. Antigen specificity was annotated against VDJdb with VDJmatch, allowing one amino acid substitution in CDR3.

The sequenced sample consisted of CD4+ T cells sorted from blood. This chain is built from TRBV20-1 and TRBJ1-2; TRBD1 could be the D gene, as 5 bases match. This clonotype was sampled from a woman under 30 in good health. The CDR3 region has the sequence CSARRGFYYGYTF. The DNA sequence is TGCAGTGCTAGAAGGGGATTCTACTATGGCTACACCTTC.